This T cell receptor (beta chain) is drawn from a study of T-cell memory formation after mild COVID-19. The length of the CDR3 is 13 residues. Germline V lookup: CDR1 SGHDN, CDR2 FVKESK. Trimming removed 0 bases from V and 10 bases from J, with 12 bases in between. Each CDR3 protein gets one entry after TCRdb re-called the 5' RACE reads with MiXCR. The sample holds some 350,000 distinct CDR3 sequences, around 15% seen once. The TCR sequence derives from a young man who had mild COVID-19 (a few samples of this study predate the infection). Cell type and time point are not known. V usage is TRBV14 and J usage is TRBJ1-1, with TRBD1 as a possible D gene (5 bases). Sequencing was carried out using PBMCs or a T cell subset sorted from them (not recorded which). CDR3 coding DNA: TGTGCCAGCAGCCAAGATCGGCAGGGTCGAGCTTTCTTT. Translated: CASSQDRQGRAFF.